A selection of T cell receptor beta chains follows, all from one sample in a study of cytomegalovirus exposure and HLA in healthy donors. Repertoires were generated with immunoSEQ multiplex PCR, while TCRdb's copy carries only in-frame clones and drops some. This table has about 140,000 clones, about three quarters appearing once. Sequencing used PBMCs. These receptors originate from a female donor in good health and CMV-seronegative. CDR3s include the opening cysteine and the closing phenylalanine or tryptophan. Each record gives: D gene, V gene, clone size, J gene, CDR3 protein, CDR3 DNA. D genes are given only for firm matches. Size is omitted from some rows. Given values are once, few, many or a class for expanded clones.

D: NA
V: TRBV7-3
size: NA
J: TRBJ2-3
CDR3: CASTGGKGSDTQYF
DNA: TGTGCCAGCACTGGAGGGAAAGGTTCAGATACGCAGTATTTT

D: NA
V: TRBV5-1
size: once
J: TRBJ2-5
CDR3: CASSLPKDPGSTETQYF
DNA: TGCGCCAGCAGCTTACCGAAAGACCCGGGATCCACGGAGACCCAGTACTTC

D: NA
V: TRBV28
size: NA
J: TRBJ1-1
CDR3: CASSLVQGTEAFF
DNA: TGTGCCAGCAGTTTAGTCCAGGGAACAGAAGCTTTCTTT

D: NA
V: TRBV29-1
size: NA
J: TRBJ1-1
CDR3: CSVEDAAQGRTEAFF
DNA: TGCAGCGTTGAAGATGCAGCACAGGGAAGGACTGAAGCTTTCTTT

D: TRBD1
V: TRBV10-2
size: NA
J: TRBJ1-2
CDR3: CASSGAPGQRPNYGYTF
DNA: TGCGCCAGCAGTGGAGCACCGGGACAGCGACCAAACTATGGCTACACCTTC

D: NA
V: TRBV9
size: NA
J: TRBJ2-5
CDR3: CASSFQGGPQETQYF
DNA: TGTGCCAGCAGCTTCCAAGGGGGACCTCAAGAGACCCAGTACTTC

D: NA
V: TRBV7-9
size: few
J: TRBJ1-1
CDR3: CASSLGTTEAFF
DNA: TGTGCCAGCAGCTTAGGGACTACTGAAGCTTTCTTT

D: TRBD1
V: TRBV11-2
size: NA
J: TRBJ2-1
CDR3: CAIPRGTGSNEQFF
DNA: TGTGCCATCCCACGGGGGACAGGGAGCAATGAGCAGTTCTTC

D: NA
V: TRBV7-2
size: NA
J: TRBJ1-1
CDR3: CASSLGPDTEAFF
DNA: TGTGCCAGCAGCTTAGGCCCGGACACTGAAGCTTTCTTT

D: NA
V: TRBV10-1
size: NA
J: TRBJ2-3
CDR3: CASSETDTDTQYF
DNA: TGCGCCAGCAGTGAGACTGACACAGATACGCAGTATTTT

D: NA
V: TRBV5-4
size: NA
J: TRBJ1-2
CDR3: CASSLGAVTGYTF
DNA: TGTGCCAGCAGCTTGGGGGCCGTGACTGGCTACACCTTC

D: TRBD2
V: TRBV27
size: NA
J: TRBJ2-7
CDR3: CASSPKPGGTHEQYF
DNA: TGTGCCAGCAGCCCCAAGCCGGGAGGGACCCACGAGCAGTACTTC

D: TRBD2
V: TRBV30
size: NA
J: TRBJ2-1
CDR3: CAWSVGLAGGNEQFF
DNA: TGTGCCTGGAGTGTTGGACTAGCGGGAGGAAATGAGCAGTTCTTC

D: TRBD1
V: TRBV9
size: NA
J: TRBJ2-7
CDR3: CASSIGTEFSYEQYF
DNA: TGTGCCAGCAGCATCGGGACAGAATTTTCCTACGAGCAGTACTTC

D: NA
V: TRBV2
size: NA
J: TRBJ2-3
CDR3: CASRAGTTDTQYF
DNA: TGTGCCAGCAGAGCCGGGACTACAGATACGCAGTATTTT

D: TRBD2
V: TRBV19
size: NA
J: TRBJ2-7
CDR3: CASGWTSGNYEQYF
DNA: TGTGCCAGTGGGTGGACTAGCGGGAACTACGAGCAGTACTTC

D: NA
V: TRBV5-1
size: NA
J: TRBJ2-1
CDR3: CASSPGTPELGQFF
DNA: TGCGCCAGCAGCCCCGGGACACCCGAGCTTGGGCAGTTCTTC

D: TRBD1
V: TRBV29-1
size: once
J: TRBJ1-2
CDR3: CSVGQGSNYGYTF
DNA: TGCAGCGTTGGACAGGGATCTAACTATGGCTACACCTTC

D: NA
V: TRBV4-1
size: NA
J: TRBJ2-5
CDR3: CASSQEARETQYF
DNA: TGCGCCAGCAGCCAAGAGGCCAGGGAGACCCAGTACTTC

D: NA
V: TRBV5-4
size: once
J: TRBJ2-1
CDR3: CASSSDVGGYNEQFF
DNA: TGTGCCAGCAGCTCGGATGTGGGGGGCTACAATGAGCAGTTCTTC

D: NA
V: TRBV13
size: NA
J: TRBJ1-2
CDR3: CASSLGGDDIDNYGYTF
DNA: TGTGCCAGCAGCTTAGGAGGGGATGATATTGATAACTATGGCTACACCTTC

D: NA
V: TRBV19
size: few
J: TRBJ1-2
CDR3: CASSITRQEVYTF
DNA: TGTGCCAGTAGTATTACGAGACAGGAGGTCTACACCTTC

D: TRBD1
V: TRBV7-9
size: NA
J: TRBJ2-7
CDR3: CASSFSSGGEQYF
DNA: TGTGCCAGCAGCTTTAGCTCAGGGGGTGAGCAGTACTTC

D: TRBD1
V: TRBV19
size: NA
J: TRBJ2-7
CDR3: CASSTGTVYEQYF
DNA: TGTGCCAGTAGTACCGGGACAGTATACGAGCAGTACTTC

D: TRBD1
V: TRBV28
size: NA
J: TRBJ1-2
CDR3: CASSPEGQGVGYGYTF
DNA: TGTGCCAGCAGTCCGGAGGGACAGGGGGTTGGCTATGGCTACACCTTC

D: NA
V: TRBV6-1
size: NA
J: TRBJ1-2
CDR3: CASSAGFITYGYTF
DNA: TGTGCCAGCAGTGCAGGGTTTATTACCTATGGCTACACCTTC

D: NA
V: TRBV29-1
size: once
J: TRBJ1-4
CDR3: CSIFTRGGKLFF
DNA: TGCAGCATCTTTACACGGGGGGGGAAACTGTTTTTT

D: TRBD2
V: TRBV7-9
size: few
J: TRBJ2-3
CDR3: CASSPWTSGRGDTQYF
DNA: TGTGCCAGCAGCCCCTGGACTAGCGGGAGGGGAGATACGCAGTATTTT

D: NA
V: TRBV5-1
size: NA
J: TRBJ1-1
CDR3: CASSLKTLEGTVNTEAFF
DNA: TGCGCCAGCAGCTTAAAAACTCTCGAGGGCACGGTGAACACTGAAGCTTTCTTT

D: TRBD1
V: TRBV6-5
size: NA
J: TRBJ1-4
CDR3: CASSSRDRGELFF
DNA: TGTGCCAGCAGCAGCCGGGACAGGGGAGAACTGTTTTTT

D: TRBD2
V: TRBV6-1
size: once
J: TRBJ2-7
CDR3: CASSAGTSGIYEQYF
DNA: TGTGCCAGCAGTGCCGGGACTAGCGGGATTTACGAGCAGTACTTC

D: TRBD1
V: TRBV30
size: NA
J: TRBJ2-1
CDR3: CAWTRDSSYNEQFF
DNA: TGTGCCTGGACCCGGGACAGTTCTTACAATGAGCAGTTCTTC

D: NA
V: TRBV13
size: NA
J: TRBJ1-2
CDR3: CASSSRPQRESNYGYTF
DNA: TGTGCCAGCAGCTCCCGGCCACAGAGAGAGTCTAACTATGGCTACACCTTC

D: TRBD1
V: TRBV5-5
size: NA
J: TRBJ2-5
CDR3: CASSLGGQGMRETQYF
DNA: TGTGCCAGCAGCTTGGGTGGACAGGGGATGAGGGAGACCCAGTACTTC

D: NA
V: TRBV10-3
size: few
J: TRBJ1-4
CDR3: CAISAEIPTNEKLFF
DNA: TGTGCCATCAGTGCTGAGATTCCAACTAATGAAAAACTGTTTTTT

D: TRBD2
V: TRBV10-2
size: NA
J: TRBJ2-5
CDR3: CASSAGLAGGETQYF
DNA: TGCGCCAGCAGTGCCGGACTAGCGGGAGGGGAGACCCAGTACTTC

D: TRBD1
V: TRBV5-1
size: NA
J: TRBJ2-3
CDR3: CASKGQGAITDTQYF
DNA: TGCGCCAGCAAGGGACAGGGGGCGATCACAGATACGCAGTATTTT

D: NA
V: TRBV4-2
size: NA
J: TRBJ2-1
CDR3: CASSPRPDSKPDNEQFF
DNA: TGTGCCAGCAGCCCCCGCCCGGACTCAAAACCTGACAATGAGCAGTTCTTC

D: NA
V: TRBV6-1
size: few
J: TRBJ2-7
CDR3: CASSAWGAEQYF
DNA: TGTGCCAGCAGTGCCTGGGGAGCCGAGCAGTACTTC

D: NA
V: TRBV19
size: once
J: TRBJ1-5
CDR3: CASSLQSPQGPSPQHF
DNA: TGTGCCAGTAGTCTCCAGAGCCCACAGGGCCCATCGCCCCAGCATTTT

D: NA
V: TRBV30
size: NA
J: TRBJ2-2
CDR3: CAVGIGATGELFF
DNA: TGTGCTGTGGGGATAGGGGCCACCGGGGAGCTGTTTTTT

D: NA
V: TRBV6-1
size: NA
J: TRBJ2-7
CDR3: CASSEFGGTTYEQHF
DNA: TGTGCCAGCAGTGAATTCGGAGGTACGACCTACGAGCAGCACTTC

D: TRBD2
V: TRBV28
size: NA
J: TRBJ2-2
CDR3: CASSLHSGRAAGELFF
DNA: TGTGCCAGCAGTCTACATAGCGGGAGGGCCGCCGGGGAGCTGTTTTTT

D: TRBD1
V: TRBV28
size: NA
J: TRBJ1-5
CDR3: CATGTGNQPQHF
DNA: TGTGCCACCGGGACAGGGAATCAGCCCCAGCATTTT

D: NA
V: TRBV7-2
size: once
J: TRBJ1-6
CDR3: CASSSLTPNSPLHF
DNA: TGTGCCAGCAGCTCCCTGACACCAAATTCACCCCTCCACTTT

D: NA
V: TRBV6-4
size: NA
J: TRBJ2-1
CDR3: CASREVFPRGVPHEQFF
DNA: TGTGCCAGCAGAGAAGTCTTCCCCAGGGGGGTACCCCATGAGCAGTTCTTC

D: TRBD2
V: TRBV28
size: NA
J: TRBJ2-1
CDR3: CASSSWTSGNYNEQFF
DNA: TGTGCCAGCAGTTCTTGGACTAGCGGGAACTACAATGAGCAGTTCTTC

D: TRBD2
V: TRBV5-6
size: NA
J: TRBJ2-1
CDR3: CASSAGLGLGNEQFF
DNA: TGTGCCAGCAGCGCGGGACTAGGTCTTGGGAATGAGCAGTTCTTC

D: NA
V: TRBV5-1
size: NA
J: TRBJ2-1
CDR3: CASSLVQVTDEQFF
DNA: TGCGCCAGCAGCTTGGTCCAGGTCACGGATGAGCAGTTCTTC

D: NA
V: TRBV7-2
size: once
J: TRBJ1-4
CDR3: CASSLARVGEKLFF
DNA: TGTGCCAGCAGCTTAGCCAGGGTGGGTGAAAAACTGTTTTTT

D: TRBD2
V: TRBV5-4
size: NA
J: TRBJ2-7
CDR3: CASSLVPSGPAFYEQYF
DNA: TGTGCCAGCAGCTTGGTCCCTAGCGGGCCCGCTTTCTACGAGCAGTACTTC

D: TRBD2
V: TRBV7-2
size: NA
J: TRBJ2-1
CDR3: CASSLSVTSGRYEQFF
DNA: TGTGCCAGCAGCCTAAGCGTGACTAGCGGGAGGTACGAGCAGTTCTTC

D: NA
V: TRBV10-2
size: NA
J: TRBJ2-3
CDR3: CASSLDRRNTQYF
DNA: TGCGCCAGCAGTCTAGACAGGCGAAATACGCAGTATTTT

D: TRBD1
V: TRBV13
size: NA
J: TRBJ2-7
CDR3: CASSSDRAYEQYF
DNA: TGTGCCAGCAGCTCGGACAGGGCCTACGAGCAGTACTTC

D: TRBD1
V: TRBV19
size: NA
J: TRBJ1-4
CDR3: CASSMAGGFNEKLFF
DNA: TGTGCCAGTAGTATGGCAGGGGGATTTAATGAAAAACTGTTTTTT

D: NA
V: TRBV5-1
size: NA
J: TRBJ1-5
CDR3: CASSLIGNQPQHF
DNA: TGCGCCAGCAGTTTGATAGGCAATCAGCCCCAGCATTTT

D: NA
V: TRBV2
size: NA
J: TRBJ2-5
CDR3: CASSERTGQETQYF
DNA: TGTGCCAGCAGTGAGAGAACAGGGCAAGAGACCCAGTACTTC

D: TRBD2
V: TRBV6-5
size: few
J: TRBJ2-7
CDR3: CASSRSGGNSYEQYF
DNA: TGTGCCAGCAGTCGTAGCGGGGGAAACTCCTACGAGCAGTACTTC

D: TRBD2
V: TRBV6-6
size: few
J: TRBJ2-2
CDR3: CASSGTSGGVGGELFF
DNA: TGTGCCAGCAGTGGGACTAGCGGGGGGGTTGGCGGGGAGCTGTTTTTT